Following are 13 T cell receptor beta chains from one sample sequenced in a study of a mutant IDH1 vaccine in newly diagnosed glioma. Libraries were prepared by immunoSEQ multiplex PCR; TCRdb keeps only in-frame clonotypes and omits some of them. The data contain 45,000 or so clones, around nine tenths of them singletons. Time point specified: week 35, safety follow-up. A single vaccine dose contained 300 ug of mutant IDH1 20-mer peptide, and topical imiquimod was used with it. Antigen specificity for these receptors is unknown. The material was PBMCs, obtained from a glioma patient whose treatment included an IDH1 peptide vaccine. The receptors were gathered from a woman between 35 and 50 years old with glioma.

This clone was observed once. The chain uses TRBV4-2 and TRBJ2-7; 12 nucleotides line up with TRBD2. V gave up 1 base and J gave up 2 bases; unmatched junction bases: 12. CDR1 and CDR2 from the germline V gene are LGHNA and YNFKEQ. The CDR3 totals 19 residues. CDR3 protein: CASSQVVTSGSITPYEQYF. The CDR3 DNA is TGTGCCAGCAGCCAAGTGGTGACTAGCGGGAGTATCACACCCTACGAGCAGTACTTC.

This clone was observed a few times. This chain links TRBV9 with TRBJ2-1; unclear D gene. Germline loops: CDR1 SGDLS, CDR2 YYNGEE. With 2 bases removed from V and 2 bases from J, the gap between germline ends came to 14 bases. The length of the CDR3 is 16 residues. The CDR3 region is CASSVSGPPTYNEQFF. As DNA, the CDR3 is TGTGCCAGCAGCGTTTCAGGACCCCCGACCTACAATGAGCAGTTCTTC. The entire variable domain, with the rest obtained from reference TRBV9 and TRBJ2-1, is as follows: DSGVTQTPKHLITATGQRVTLRCSPRSGDLSVYWYQQSLDQGLQFLIQYYNGEERAKGNILERFSAQQFPDLHSELNLSSLELGDSALYFCASSVSGPPTYNEQFFGPGTRLTVL.

The V call is TRBV6-6, the J call TRBJ1-1; 12 bases match TRBD1. The germline CDR1 and CDR2 sequences are MNHNY and SVGAGI (reference sequence). V gave up 8 bases and J gave up 1 base; unmatched junction bases: 5. The CDR3 is made up of 15 amino acids. CDR3 sequence (DNA): TGTGCCAGCGGGACAGGGGGCTTTTGGAACACTGAAGCTTTCTTT. Protein sequence: CASGTGGFWNTEAFF.

This chain connects TRBV2 to TRBJ2-2; no reliable D call. The CDR3 has 17 residues. Germline assignment: CDR1 SNHLY and CDR2 FYNNEI. Trimming stripped 2 bases from V and 0 bases from J, with 13 bases between. DNA for the CDR3: TGTGCCAGCAGTGAAACTTTACCCGGAACGAACACCGGGGAGCTGTTTTTT. Translating it yields CASSETLPGTNTGELFF.

V usage is TRBV6-1 and J usage is TRBJ2-3; 11 bases align to TRBD2. J gave up 3 bases and V 7 bases, and 3 bases lay outside the gene matches. The CDR3 is 14 amino acids. CDR1 is MNHNS and CDR2 is SASEGT in the germline V gene. The CDR3 is CASTSGGPTDTQYF. In DNA, the CDR3 is TGTGCCAGCACTAGCGGGGGGCCTACAGATACGCAGTATTTT.

The chain couples TRBV6-1 to TRBJ1-2; D unclear. V lost 1 base and J 2 bases, leaving 8 bases between the germline ends. CDR1 MNHNS and CDR2 SASEGT come from the germline V gene. This CDR3 spans 14 amino acids. CDR3 sequence reads: CASSEVMGNYGYTF. CDR3 nucleotides: TGTGCCAGCAGTGAAGTTATGGGGAACTATGGCTACACCTTC.

The chain couples TRBV29-1 to TRBJ1-2, with 8 positions matching TRBD1. Looked up from germline, CDR1 is SQVTM and CDR2 is ANQGSEA. This CDR3 comprises 11 residues. With V trimmed by 7 bases and J by 9 bases, 7 bases remained unmatched. CDR3 nucleotide sequence: TGCAGCGCTTGGACAGGGCAAAGCTACACCTTC. Protein sequence: CSAWTGQSYTF.

J is TRBJ1-1 and V is TRBV20-1, with D perhaps TRBD1 (5 bases). The germline gives CDR1 DFQATT, CDR2 SNEGSKA (reference sequence). Trimming removed 5 bases at V and 4 bases at J, with 8 bases between. The CDR3 totals 11 residues. For the CDR3, the DNA is TGCAGTGCTCGGGACTCCACTGAAGCTTTCTTT. Its protein product is CSARDSTEAFF.

Regarding this clone: One junction end does not reproduce the germline sequence, and a read error may be involved. The V and J genes are TRBV5-1 and TRBJ2-3; D is perhaps TRBD1 (5 bases). The CDR3 runs 15 residues. CDR1 SGHRS and CDR2 YFSETQ come from the germline V gene. CDR3 bases: TGCGCCAGCAGATTGGACATTAACCAGGTGGATACGCAGTATTTT. Amino acids: CASRLDINQVDTQYF.

The chain carries TRBV7-8 and TRBJ1-2; D gene uncertain. V dropped 1 base and J dropped 6 bases, with 12 bases sitting between them. Germline V lookup: CDR1 SGHVS, CDR2 FQNEAQ. The CDR3 spans 14 residues. For the CDR3, the DNA is TGTGCCAGCAGCTTAGGTTATTTGGGGAATGGCTACACCTTC. Translated: CASSLGYLGNGYTF.

This clone was seen more than once but under ten times. V and J are TRBV7-2 and TRBJ1-3; D is ambiguous. V dropped 7 bases and J dropped 0 bases, with 10 bases sitting between them. Germline assignment: CDR1 SGHTA and CDR2 FQGNSA. The CDR3 totals 14 residues. CDR3 in amino acids: CASTMSRSGNTIYF. CDR3 nucleotides: TGTGCCAGCACCATGAGCCGCTCTGGAAACACCATATATTTT.

This clone was counted once. The chain links TRBV30 to TRBJ2-7, with D perhaps matching TRBD1 (5 bases). The germline gives CDR1 GTSNPN, CDR2 SVGIG (reference sequence). The CDR3 loop spans 14 amino acids. V was pared by 5 bases and J by 2 bases, with 16 bases between. CDR3 protein: CAWSLGPLTYEQYF. DNA of the CDR3: TGTGCCTGGTCTTTGGGGCCCCTCACCTACGAGCAGTACTTC.

A note on this clone: A junction end diverges from the germline sequence, so it may reflect a read error. This chain connects TRBV7-7 to TRBJ2-5, with TRBD1 identical over 9 bases. Germline CDR1 is SSHAT and CDR2 is FNYEAQ (reference sequence). This CDR3 comprises 12 residues. The CDR3 DNA sequence: TGTGCTAGCAGCTCGCCGGGACAGGGCCATTACTTC. Protein sequence: CASSSPGQGHYF. Complete variable domain (other parts from reference TRBV7-7 and TRBJ2-5): GAGVSQSPRYKVTKRGQDVTLRCDPISSHATLYWYQQALGQGPEFLTYFNYEAQPDKSGLPSDRFSAERPEGSISTLTIQRTEQRDSAMYRCASSSPGQGHYFGPGTRLLVL.